This T cell receptor (beta chain) came from a study of cytomegalovirus exposure and HLA in healthy donors. Whole-study results and caveats: CMV serostatus was the sole immune exposure data available. Later genetic work tied a missense DCLRE1C variant to beta-chain V and J trimming. One cluster of highly shared sequence variants probably arose as a sequencing artifact.

CDR3 length: 15 amino acids. The V segment lost 3 bases and the J segment 5 bases; nucleotides outside the gene matches: 4. Germline loops: CDR1 MNHEY, CDR2 SMNVEV (reference sequence). Nominally healthy donors provided the samples, though records likely missed some immune exposures. Regarding this clone: Its target is not known.

In the PCR, 60 Vbeta and 13 Jbeta primers were used. Produced via immunoSEQ multiplex PCR; TCRdb's table is partial and in-frame only. The table records about 130,000 clones, around three quarters of them present only once. The gene calls are TRBV27 and TRBJ1-4; 9 bases are shared with TRBD1. The sequenced material came from PBMCs. This receptor was taken from a man aged 25-45 years in good health and CMV-seronegative. CDR3 sequence reads: CASSFADRGNEKLFF. The DNA for the CDR3 is TGTGCCAGCAGTTTCGCCGACAGGGGGAATGAAAAACTGTTTTTT. Supplemented by reference TRBV27 and TRBJ1-4, the full variable domain reads EAQVTQNPRYLITVTGKKLTVTCSQNMNHEYMSWYRQDPGLGLRQIYYSMNVEVTDKGDVPEGYKVSRKEKRNFPLILESPSPNQTSLYFCASSFADRGNEKLFFGSGTQLSVL.